The 13 T cell receptor beta chains below were found in one sample sequenced in a study of blood T cells in healthy people across ages (dated by TCRdb to the mid-2010s). The library was produced with 5' RACE. For sequencing, an Illumina HiSeq 2500 was employed. A second roughly 7 to 11 cycle PCR used a sample-barcoded 5' primer and a J-beta primer mix. The public reads were reanalyzed by TCRdb: fastp trimming at Q25, MiXCR alignment, in-frame beta chains only. Here each entry gathers all rows of one CDR3 protein and keeps the most common genes and DNA. Present in this sample are about 1.6 million distinct CDR3 sequences, roughly 32% of which were seen just once. The ten largest clonotypes hold about 10% of the sample. The sequenced sample consisted of blood. The source of these receptors is a woman under 40 in good health.

The chain combines TRBV20-1 with TRBJ2-3; 9 positions agree with TRBD2. The ends lost 7 bases at V and 5 bases at J; junction bases unmatched: 13. CDR3 length: 15 residues. CDR1 and CDR2 from the germline V gene are DFQATT and SNEGSKA (reference sequence). CDR3 nucleotide sequence: TGCAGTGTCGGAGGGGGTAGCGGGAGTCGAGATACGCAGTATTTT. Translating it yields CSVGGGSGSRDTQYF.

This chain links TRBV30 with TRBJ1-3; no definite D call. There are 15 residues in the CDR3. With 0 bases removed from V and 0 bases from J, the gap between germline ends came to 9 bases. The germline V gene encodes CDR1 GTSNPN and CDR2 SVGIG (reference sequence). CDR3 sequence (DNA): TGTGCCTGGAGTGTACTAGGAGGCTCTGGAAACACCATATATTTT. Translated: CAWSVLGGSGNTIYF.

The CDR3 coding sequence is TGTGCCAGCAGTGAATCCTTATTCACAGGGGTCGGCTACACCTTC. It encodes CASSESLFTGVGYTF. This chain links TRBV25-1 with TRBJ1-2; 7 positions agree with TRBD1. The CDR3 totals 15 residues. J gave up 8 bases and V 1 base, and 10 bases lay outside the gene matches. The germline V gene encodes CDR1 MGHDK and CDR2 SYGVNS.

V gene TRBV20-1 combines with J gene TRBJ2-7; 7 nucleotides agree with TRBD2. V shed 0 bases, J shed 3 bases, and the junction held 11 bases outside the gene matches. The germline gives CDR1 DFQATT, CDR2 SNEGSKA (reference sequence). CDR3 length equals 16 residues. The chain's CDR3 is CSARDWSREISYEQYF. The CDR3 DNA follows: TGCAGTGCTAGAGATTGGTCGCGGGAGATCAGCTACGAGCAGTACTTC.

The rearrangement joins TRBV10-3 to TRBJ2-3; maybe TRBD1 (5 bases). The V and J ends lost 4 bases and 4 bases respectively, with 12 bases between them. CDR1 is ENHRY and CDR2 is SYGVKD in the germline V gene. This CDR3 comprises 14 residues. The CDR3 DNA is TGTGCCATCAGTGGCCAGGGTAACGCAGATACGCAGTATTTT. It specifies CAISGQGNADTQYF.

This clonotype was observed many times. This chain uses TRBV29-1 with TRBJ2-1, with TRBD1 identical over 8 bases. The germline gives CDR1 SQVTM, CDR2 ANQGSEA. This CDR3 spans 11 amino acids. V dropped 6 bases and J dropped 9; count of bases not matched to a gene: 4. The CDR3 here is CSVTGAAEQFF. The CDR3 region has the DNA TGCAGCGTGACAGGGGCTGCTGAGCAGTTCTTC.

In this sample, this clonotype turned up a few times. V is TRBV5-1 and J is TRBJ2-7; 11 bases line up with TRBD2. J lost 5 bases, V lost 5 bases, and 6 bases had no gene match. Germline V gene lookup returns CDR1 SGHRS and CDR2 YFSETQ. This CDR3 has 14 amino acids. The CDR3 DNA reads as TGCGCCAGCAGACTAGCGGGAGTGGAACACGAGCAGTACTTC. This translates into CASRLAGVEHEQYF.

Worth noting for this clonotype: The CDR3 end shows no conserved phenylalanine or tryptophan, and so a read error is likely. The chain links TRBV3-1 to TRBJ2-1; D perhaps matches TRBD2 (6 bases). The length of the CDR3 is 19 residues. The V and J ends lost 4 bases and 4 bases respectively, with 26 bases between them. The germline V gene encodes CDR1 LGHDT and CDR2 YNNKEL (reference sequence). This CDR3 is CASSLAVVPTLKGYNEQFL. In nucleotides, the CDR3 is TGTGCCAGCAGCCTAGCGGTGGTACCCACATTGAAGGGTTACAATGAGCAGTTCTTA.

This clonotype has more than one count but fewer than ten. The CDR3 nucleotides are TGCGCCAGCAGCTTGGGACAAACCCTCGGATCCTCGTCTGACTATGGCTACACCTTC. Translating gives CASSLGQTLGSSSDYGYTF. The chain combines TRBV5-1 with TRBJ1-2, with no clear D. Germline CDR1 SGHRS, CDR2 YFSETQ. Trimming shortened V by 0 bases and J by 3 bases, and 24 bases separated the two germline ends. This CDR3 region has 19 residues.

This clonotype occurred a few times. A read error may produce the germline difference seen at one junction end. The genes are TRBV27 and TRBJ2-5; no firm D call. The CDR3 totals 13 residues. In germline, CDR1 is MNHEY, CDR2 SMNVEV (reference sequence). The DNA for the CDR3 is TGTGCCGGCAGTTCCCACGAGGATGAGACCCAGTACTTC. Protein product: CAGSSHEDETQYF.

The V call is TRBV20-1, the J call TRBJ2-3; 15 bases fit TRBD2. V shed 6 bases, J shed 4 bases, and the junction held 11 bases outside the gene matches. The CDR3 has 17 residues. Germline V lookup: CDR1 DFQATT, CDR2 SNEGSKA (reference sequence). The CDR3 region is CSARTSGRAGGPDTQYF. DNA of the CDR3: TGCAGTGCCAGGACTAGCGGGAGGGCAGGGGGCCCAGATACGCAGTATTTT.

A remark on this clonotype: One end of the junction is discordant with germline, which a read error may explain. The rearrangement joins TRBV6-5 to TRBJ2-1; 10 bases fit TRBD1. This CDR3 comprises 14 residues. Germline-derived CDR1 and CDR2 are MNHEY and SVGAGI. In nucleotides, the CDR3 is TGTGCCGGCAGCCGGGGACAGGGGTACAATGAGCAGTTCTTC. The encoded protein is CAGSRGQGYNEQFF.

The chain links TRBV11-2 to TRBJ2-7, with D possibly matching TRBD1 (6 bases). This CDR3 is 16 amino acids long. Germline lookup yields CDR1 SGHAT and CDR2 FQNNGV. V was trimmed by 0 bases and J by 3 bases, leaving 15 bases between them. The CDR3: CASSLDIGPGVYEQYF. The CDR3, as DNA: TGTGCCAGCAGCTTAGATATTGGGCCAGGGGTCTACGAGCAGTACTTC.